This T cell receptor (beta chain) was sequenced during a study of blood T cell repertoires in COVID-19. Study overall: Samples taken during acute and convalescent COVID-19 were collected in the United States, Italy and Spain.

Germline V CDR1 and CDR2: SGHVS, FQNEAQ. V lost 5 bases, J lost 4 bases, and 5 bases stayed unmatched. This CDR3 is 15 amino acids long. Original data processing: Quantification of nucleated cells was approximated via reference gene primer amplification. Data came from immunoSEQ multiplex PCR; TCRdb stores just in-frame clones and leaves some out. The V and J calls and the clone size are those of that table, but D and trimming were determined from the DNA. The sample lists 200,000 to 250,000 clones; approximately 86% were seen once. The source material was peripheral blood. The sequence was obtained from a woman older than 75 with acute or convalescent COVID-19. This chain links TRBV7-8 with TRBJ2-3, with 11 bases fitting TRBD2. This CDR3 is CASSLSGGASDTQYF. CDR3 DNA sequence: TGTGCCAGCAGCCTTAGCGGGGGGGCGTCAGATACGCAGTATTTT.